The T cell receptor beta chain described here comes from a study of blood T cells in healthy people across ages. The CDR3 covers 13 residues. Germline-derived CDR1 and CDR2 are MNHEY and SVGEGT. Healthy Caucasian individuals from Russia aged about 6 to 90 served as donors. It was with a sample-barcoded 5' primer and a J-beta primer mix that a second PCR of roughly 6 to 11 cycles was run. Using its own MiXCR run on the 5' RACE reads, TCRdb lists one record per CDR3 protein. The profile shows some 760,000 distinct CDR3 sequences, about 25% of them singletons. These data also formed part of another study, on T cells of mothers and their children.

Sample: blood. This chain connects TRBV6-2 or TRBV6-3 to TRBJ2-5, with 13 bases aligning to TRBD2. The end of the DNA aligns better with TRBJ2-1, so the J call may be wrong. The clonotype comes from a boy between 10 and 17 years old in good health. CDR3 bases: TGTGCCAGCAGTTGGGGACTAGCGGGACAGCAGTTCTTC. Residues: CASSWGLAGQQFF.